Presented here are 28 T cell receptor beta chains from one specimen sequenced in a study of cytomegalovirus exposure and HLA in healthy donors (TCRdb year 2017). Library generation was performed with the immunoSEQ multiplex PCR assay. A mixture of 60 forward primers for TCR Vbeta segments and 13 reverse primers for TCR Jbeta segments was used in the multiplex PCR. TCRdb retrieved this table from immuneACCESS and kept in-frame rearrangements only. Not all clones are present; in checked studies, unresolved V genes account for under half, and no reason is known for the remainder. Present in this sample are approximately 110,000 clones, roughly 70% of which were seen just once. Clones ranked in the top ten supply about 8% of the sample. Sequenced: PBMCs. All receptors come from a young man in good health and CMV-seropositive.

The chain carries TRBV6-1 and TRBJ1-5; tentatively, D is TRBD1 (6 bases). CDR3 size: 13 residues. The germline V and J ends were trimmed by 6 bases and 3 bases, with 9 bases remaining between them. CDR1 and CDR2 from the germline V gene are MNHNS and SASEGT. The CDR3 bases are TGTGCCAGCAGGGGGGCCCTCAATCAGCCCCAGCATTTT. Protein: CASRGALNQPQHF.

This clone has a handful of counts. The chain uses TRBV5-1 and TRBJ1-6; D is undetermined. CDR1 and CDR2 from the germline V gene are SGHRS and YFSETQ. The V gene lost 0 bases and the J gene lost 0 bases, with 10 bases spanning the gap. This CDR3 has 17 amino acids. For the CDR3, the DNA is TGCGCCAGCAGCTTGGAGCCCGGCGGCTCCTATAATTCACCCCTCCACTTT. Translating gives CASSLEPGGSYNSPLHF.

The chain links TRBV15 to TRBJ2-5; D gene uncertain. V shed 0 bases and J shed 1 base, with 9 bases lying between them. The CDR3 loop spans 15 amino acids. Per the germline V gene, CDR1 is LNHNV and CDR2 is YYDKDF (reference sequence). CDR3: CATSRDTNSQETQYF. In DNA form, the CDR3 reads TGTGCCACCAGCAGAGACACGAACTCCCAAGAGACCCAGTACTTC.

The V and J genes are TRBV10-2 and TRBJ2-3; D ambiguous. The CDR3 loop spans 14 amino acids. Trimming took off 0 bases at V and 7 bases at J, with 11 bases between the two ends. Germline loops: CDR1 WSHSY, CDR2 SAAADI. CDR3 in amino acids: CASSESTAGNTQYF. CDR3 DNA: TGCGCCAGCAGTGAGTCGACGGCAGGAAATACGCAGTATTTT.

This clone turned up a few times. The chain combines TRBV6-5 with TRBJ1-6, with D unclear. The germline V gene has CDR1 MNHEY and CDR2 SVGAGI. CDR3 size: 14 residues. V lost 5 bases and J lost 9, with 14 bases in between. CDR3 sequence reads: CASSSGEDFSPLHF. In nucleotides, the CDR3 is TGTGCCAGCAGTAGCGGGGAGGATTTTTCACCCCTCCACTTT.

V is TRBV4-1 and J is TRBJ2-2; D possibly corresponds to TRBD2 (5 bases). Deletions cut 5 bases from V and 7 bases from J, with 23 bases between. This CDR3 has 17 amino acids. The germline V gene has CDR1 MGHRA and CDR2 YSYEKL. CDR3 sequence reads: CASSSGVVTGYGGELFF. The CDR3 nucleotides are TGCGCCAGCAGCTCCGGGGTCGTGACCGGGTACGGCGGGGAGCTGTTTTTT.

J is TRBJ2-7 and V is TRBV11-2; D call uncertain. This CDR3 contains 11 residues. Per the germline V gene, CDR1 is SGHAT and CDR2 is FQNNGV. V was clipped by 5 bases and J by 6 bases, with 8 bases between them. CDR3 DNA: TGTGCCAGCAGCGAGTATCGCGAGCAGTACTTC. Amino acids: CASSEYREQYF.

A few counts support this clone. The V and J genes are TRBV7-8 and TRBJ2-3, with 7 nucleotides matching TRBD2. This CDR3 has 15 amino acids. Germline trimming cut 4 bases from V and 4 bases from J; bases unmatched to any gene: 8. Germline values: CDR1 SGHVS, CDR2 FQNEAQ. In DNA, the CDR3 is TGTGCCAGCAGCTCGATGGGACTATCCCCAGATACGCAGTATTTT. Its protein product is CASSSMGLSPDTQYF.

V gene TRBV15 combines with J gene TRBJ2-5; 11 positions match TRBD2. The germline CDR1 and CDR2 sequences are LNHNV and YYDKDF (reference sequence). CDR3 size: 16 residues. The trim removed 2 bases at V and 2 bases at J, leaving 4 bases unmatched. The CDR3 sequence: CATSRPIAGGQETQYF. The CDR3 coding sequence is TGTGCCACCAGCAGACCGATAGCGGGGGGGCAAGAGACCCAGTACTTC.

This chain links TRBV5-1 with TRBJ2-7; D is uncertain. In germline, CDR1 is SGHRS, CDR2 YFSETQ. Deletions cut 4 bases from V and 5 bases from J, with 10 bases between. The CDR3 is 12 residues long. DNA for the CDR3: TGCGCCAGCAGCCCTCCTTCGGACGAGCAGTACTTC. Amino acids: CASSPPSDEQYF. The full variable domain, completed using reference TRBV5-1 and TRBJ2-7, is KAGVTQTPRYLIKTRGQQVTLSCSPISGHRSVSWYQQTPGQGLQFLFEYFSETQRNKGNFPGRFSGRQFSNSRSEMNVSTLELGDSALYLCASSPPSDEQYFGPGTRLTVT.

This chain uses TRBV5-6 with TRBJ2-1, with D unclear. The CDR3 contains 15 residues. V was cut by 4 bases and J by 0 bases, with 11 bases left in between. The germline CDR1 and CDR2 sequences are SGHDT and YYEEEE. The CDR3 here is CASSENWSSYNEQFF. The CDR3 DNA is TGTGCCAGCAGCGAAAACTGGAGCTCCTACAATGAGCAGTTCTTC. Full variable domain (remainder filled in from reference TRBV5-6 and TRBJ2-1): DAGVTQSPTHLIKTRGQQVTLRCSPKSGHDTVSWYQQALGQGPQFIFQYYEEEERQRGNFPDRFSGHQFPNYSSELNVNALLLGDSALYLCASSENWSSYNEQFFGPGTRLTVL.

This clone has only a few counts. V usage is TRBV5-4 and J usage is TRBJ1-3; D is undetermined. This CDR3 has 13 residues. CDR1 and CDR2 (germline): SGHNT, YYREEE (reference sequence). V gave up 4 bases and J gave up 0 bases, with 5 bases separating them. The CDR3 here is CASSHSSGNTIYF. CDR3 in DNA: TGTGCCAGCAGCCACTCCTCTGGAAACACCATATATTTT.

The genes are TRBV9 and TRBJ2-5, with 10 bases aligning to TRBD2. Germline values: CDR1 SGDLS, CDR2 YYNGEE. The ends lost 6 bases at V and 5 bases at J; junction bases unmatched: 13. CDR3 length: 16 residues. CDR3 amino acids: CASTPSELAGWETQYF. CDR3 DNA sequence: TGTGCCAGCACCCCAAGTGAACTAGCGGGGTGGGAGACCCAGTACTTC.

The sample holds many counts of this clone. The genes are TRBV28 and TRBJ2-3; TRBD2 aligns across 8 bases. The CDR3 sequence is 15 residues long. CDR1 MDHEN and CDR2 SYDVKM come from the germline V gene. V was clipped by 7 bases and J by 2 bases; unmatched bases: 8. DNA for the CDR3: TGTGCCAGCACCCTCGAAGCGGGGGCCACAGATACGCAGTATTTT. This translates into CASTLEAGATDTQYF.

This clone was seen a handful of times. The V call is TRBV6-5, the J call TRBJ1-1; D possibly corresponds to TRBD1 (5 bases). Germline loops: CDR1 MNHEY, CDR2 SVGAGI. V shed 6 bases and J shed 3 bases, with 14 bases lying between them. CDR3 size: 14 residues. CDR3 amino acids: CASRRQLDHTEAFF. Written as DNA, the CDR3 is TGTGCCAGCAGAAGACAGCTAGATCACACTGAAGCTTTCTTT.

The rearrangement links TRBV6-4 to TRBJ2-1; no clear D. Germline V gene sequence: CDR1 MRHNA, CDR2 SNTAGT. V lost 3 bases to trimming and J lost 5 bases, with 17 bases between them. This CDR3 is built from 16 residues. This CDR3 reads CASSDTDKKINNEQFF. As DNA, the CDR3 is TGTGCCAGCAGTGATACCGACAAGAAGATTAACAATGAGCAGTTCTTC.

This clone was observed a handful of times. The chain carries TRBV5-4 and TRBJ1-1; possible D gene TRBD1, 6 bases. Germline V gene lookup returns CDR1 SGHNT and CDR2 YYREEE (reference sequence). The V gene lost 4 bases and the J gene lost 3 bases, with 13 bases spanning the gap. The CDR3 consists of 14 residues. CDR3 bases: TGTGCCAGCAGCCATCTGAGGGGGTACACTGAAGCTTTCTTT. Protein sequence: CASSHLRGYTEAFF.

The rearrangement uses TRBV7-6 and TRBJ1-6; D gene unclear. Germline V gene sequence: CDR1 SGHVS, CDR2 FNYEAQ. The CDR3 is 15 residues long. V was trimmed by 5 bases and J by 5 bases, leaving 13 bases between them. CDR3 nucleotide sequence: TGTGCCAGCAGCGGAGGACCTGGTCATAATTCACCCCTCCACTTT. This encodes CASSGGPGHNSPLHF. Supplemented by reference TRBV7-6 and TRBJ1-6, the full variable domain reads GAGVSQSPRYKVTKRGQDVALRCDPISGHVSLYWYRQALGQGPEFLTYFNYEAQQDKSGLPNDRFSAERPEGSISTLTIQRTEQRDSAMYRCASSGGPGHNSPLHFGNGTRLTVT.

This clone has just a few counts. The V and J genes are TRBV4-1 and TRBJ1-1; D remains ambiguous. V lost 1 base, J lost 1 base, and 19 bases lay in between. Germline CDR1 is MGHRA and CDR2 is YSYEKL. This CDR3 comprises 18 residues. CDR3 amino acids: CASSQGSSRYEGNTEAFF. The CDR3, as DNA: TGCGCCAGCAGCCAAGGGTCGTCTAGATATGAGGGGAACACTGAAGCTTTCTTT.

The rearrangement uses TRBV9 and TRBJ1-2, with D perhaps TRBD1 (5 bases). Germline V gives CDR1 SGDLS, CDR2 YYNGEE. The CDR3 covers 13 residues. Trimming took 2 bases from V and 4 from J, leaving 9 bases between them. CDR3 protein: CASSVGGGYGYTF. Here the CDR3 DNA reads TGTGCCAGCAGCGTGGGGGGGGGCTATGGCTACACCTTC.

The chain uses TRBV7-9 and TRBJ2-5, with a possible D match to TRBD2 (6 bases). This CDR3 has 19 residues. In germline, CDR1 is SEHNR, CDR2 FQNEAQ (reference sequence). The V gene lost 5 bases and the J gene lost 5 bases, with 30 bases spanning the gap. The CDR3 nucleotides are TGTGCCAGCAGCCACGGGGACCTGACTAGGCGGGAATCTAAGGAGACCCAGTACTTC. Translated: CASSHGDLTRRESKETQYF.

The genes are TRBV5-5 and TRBJ1-2; 7 positions agree with TRBD1. Germline loops: CDR1 SGHKS, CDR2 YYEKEE (reference sequence). The CDR3 loop spans 14 amino acids. V was clipped by 2 bases and J by 2 bases; unmatched bases: 3. CDR3 sequence (DNA): TGTGCCAGCAGCTTCGACAGGGCCAACTATGGCTACACCTTC. It translates to CASSFDRANYGYTF.

This chain joins TRBV2 and TRBJ2-1; 7 nucleotides match TRBD1. Germline V gives CDR1 SNHLY, CDR2 FYNNEI. V was pared by 6 bases and J by 0 bases, with 8 bases of the junction left unmatched. The CDR3 is made up of 16 amino acids. The CDR3 region has the DNA TGTGCCAGCAGAGCCGACAGGGATACCTCCTACAATGAGCAGTTCTTC. Amino acid sequence: CASRADRDTSYNEQFF.

J is TRBJ1-1 and V is TRBV6-1; D gene unclear. V dropped 8 bases and J dropped 0 bases, with 16 bases sitting between them. Germline CDR1 reads MNHNS; CDR2 reads SASEGT. CDR3 length equals 15 residues. CDR3 residues: CASSARALMNTEAFF. CDR3 in DNA: TGTGCCAGCTCCGCGAGGGCTCTGATGAACACTGAAGCTTTCTTT.

The V gene is TRBV6-5, the J gene TRBJ1-2; possible D gene TRBD1, 5 bases. V lost 7 bases and J lost 5, with 11 bases in between. CDR3 length: 12 residues. Germline CDR1 reads MNHEY; CDR2 reads SVGAGI. The CDR3 coding sequence is TGTGCCAGCACCCCGGGGGGGTATGGCTACACCTTC. It encodes CASTPGGYGYTF.

The chain links TRBV5-8 to TRBJ2-7; TRBD1 aligns across 8 bases. Trimming took 7 bases from V and 0 from J; bases not matched to a gene: 9. The CDR3 has 15 residues. Germline values: CDR1 SGHTS, CDR2 YDEGEE. The CDR3 nucleotides are TGTGCCAGCGGGACAGGTTTCATGAGCTCCTACGAGCAGTACGTC. It specifies CASGTGFMSSYEQYV.

This clone is a singleton in its sample. The V gene is TRBV5-1, the J gene TRBJ2-3; 9 bases align to TRBD1. V was pared by 4 bases and J by 5 bases, with 14 bases of the junction left unmatched. The CDR3 contains 17 residues. Germline CDR1 reads SGHRS; CDR2 reads YFSETQ. As DNA, the CDR3 is TGCGCCAGCAGCACCAGTGCCGTGGGACAGGGATTAGATACGCAGTATTTT. This codes for CASSTSAVGQGLDTQYF.

The table lists this clone with a count of one. This rearrangement joins TRBV4-2 to TRBJ2-1, with TRBD2 as a possible D gene (6 bases). The V end lost 0 bases, the J end lost 0 bases, and 6 bases lay between the germline ends. This CDR3 has 15 amino acids. Germline values: CDR1 LGHNA, CDR2 YNFKEQ. Here the CDR3 reads CASSQEGGSYNEQFF. DNA of the CDR3: TGTGCCAGCAGCCAAGAGGGGGGCTCCTACAATGAGCAGTTCTTC.